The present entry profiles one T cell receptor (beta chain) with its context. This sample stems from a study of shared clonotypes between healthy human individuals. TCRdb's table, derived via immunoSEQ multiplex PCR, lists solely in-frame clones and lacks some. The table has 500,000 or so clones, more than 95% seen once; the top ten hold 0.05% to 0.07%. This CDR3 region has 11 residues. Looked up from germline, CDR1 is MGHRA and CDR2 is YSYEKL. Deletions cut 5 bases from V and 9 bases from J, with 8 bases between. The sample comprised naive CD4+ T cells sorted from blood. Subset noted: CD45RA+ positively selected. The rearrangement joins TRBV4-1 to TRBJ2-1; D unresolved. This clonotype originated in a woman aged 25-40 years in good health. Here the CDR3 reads CASSNWGEQFF. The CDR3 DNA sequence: TGCGCCAGCAGCAACTGGGGTGAGCAGTTCTTC.